Below, 19 T cell receptor beta chains from the same sample are listed, as sequenced in a study of tumor and adjacent non-tumor tissue in lung cancer. The template was RNA from unsorted bulk tissue. This non-tumor lung sample came from over 3 cm beyond the tumor edge. A modified ARM-PCR protocol with three rounds of nested PCR amplified TCRbeta. One entry per CDR3 protein, called by TCRdb with MiXCR from the multiplex PCR reads. The sample contains about 98,000 distinct CDR3 sequences, 80% of which appear only once. Source material: distant non-tumor lung tissue. The receptors originated from a man in his fifties or sixties with small cell lung cancer.

The V call is TRBV9, the J call TRBJ2-1; perhaps D is TRBD1 or TRBD2 (5 bases each). This CDR3 spans 14 amino acids. V lost 3 bases and J lost 5, with 12 bases in between. Per germline, CDR1 SGDLS and CDR2 YYNGEE. The CDR3 region has the DNA TGTGCCAGCAGCGGCCGGGGCTGGGACAATGAGCAGTTCTTC. Translation: CASSGRGWDNEQFF.

This clonotype turned up a few times. This may be a read error: a much more frequent sequence differs by one nucleotide. This chain joins TRBV5-6 and TRBJ1-1, with D unresolved. This CDR3 is 13 amino acids long. The germline V gene encodes CDR1 SGHDT and CDR2 YYEEEE. CDR3 loop: CVSNRIVNTEAFF. CDR3 in DNA: TGTGTCAGCAACCGAATTGTGAACACTGAAGCTTTCTTT.

The chain joins TRBV5-4 to TRBJ2-2, with TRBD1 matching over 8 bases. V dropped 9 bases and J dropped 1; count of bases not matched to a gene: 8. CDR3 length: 15 residues. Germline values: CDR1 SGHNT, CDR2 YYREEE (reference sequence). This chain's CDR3 is CANTDGTGNTGELFF. The CDR3 DNA reads TGTGCCAACACCGACGGGACAGGGAACACCGGGGAGCTGTTTTTT.

The chain has TRBV4-1 and TRBJ2-1; possible D gene TRBD1, 6 bases. V lost 10 bases and J lost 7, with 20 bases in between. Germline CDR1 MGHRA, CDR2 YSYEKL. This CDR3 contains 14 residues. In nucleotides, the CDR3 is TGCGCCACCAAGGTGGGACAAGCGTGTAATGAGCAGTTCTTC. Translated: CATKVGQACNEQFF.

Worth noting for this clonotype: Mismatch with germline at one junction end may stem from a read error. The gene calls are TRBV2 and TRBJ2-2, with D possibly matching TRBD2 (5 bases). The CDR3 has 15 residues. Per the germline V gene, CDR1 is SNHLY and CDR2 is FYNNEI. This CDR3 reads CVSSESGMNTGELFF. The CDR3 DNA sequence: TGTGTCAGCAGTGAGAGCGGCATGAACACCGGGGAGCTGTTTTTT. Based on the CDR3 plus reference TRBV2 and TRBJ2-2, the full variable domain is EPEVTQTPSHQVTQMGQEVILRCVPISNHLYFYWYRQILGQKVEFLVSFYNNEISEKSEIFDDQFSVERPDGSNFTLKIRSTKLEDSAMYFCVSSESGMNTGELFFGEGSRLTVL.

The chain is built from TRBV5-1 and TRBJ2-1, with D hard to call. The V and J ends lost 6 bases and 7 bases respectively, with 20 bases between them. The germline V gene has CDR1 SGHRS and CDR2 YFSETQ. This CDR3 has 15 amino acids. The CDR3 nucleotides read TGCGCCAGCACCCCAAGCGAGTCAGTTGGGAATGAGCAGTTCTTC. It codes for CASTPSESVGNEQFF.

Note on this clonotype: The junction does not match germline at one end; this may be a read error. The chain has TRBV11-2 and TRBJ2-5, with a tentative D call TRBD2 (6 bases). Germline loops: CDR1 SGHAT, CDR2 FQNNGV. This CDR3 region has 13 residues. The chain's CDR3 is CVSSSGLGETHYF. The CDR3 DNA is TGTGTCAGCAGCTCGGGACTTGGGGAGACCCACTACTTC.

Details on this clonotype: One end of the junction is discordant with germline, which a read error may explain. This rearrangement joins TRBV10-3 to TRBJ1-1, with TRBD1 matching over 7 bases. CDR1 is ENHRY, CDR2 SYGVKD, per germline. The CDR3 is 15 residues long. The CDR3 region has the DNA TGTACCATCAGTGAGACGACAGGGCCGAACACTGAAGCTTTCTTT. Residues: CTISETTGPNTEAFF.

The chain links TRBV29-1 to TRBJ1-2, with D perhaps matching TRBD1 (6 bases). CDR3 size: 14 residues. Germline CDR1 and CDR2: SQVTM and ANQGSEA. The V end was cut by 4 bases, the J end by 4 bases, with 16 bases between. The CDR3 protein is CSVARGGLGYGYTF. DNA for the CDR3: TGCAGCGTTGCAAGAGGGGGATTAGGCTATGGCTACACCTTC. The whole variable domain, remainder taken from reference TRBV29-1 and TRBJ1-2, is SAVISQKPSRDICQRGTSLTIQCQVDSQVTMMFWYRQQPGQSLTLIATANQGSEATYESGFVIDKFPISRPNLTFSTLTVSNMSPEDSSIYLCSVARGGLGYGYTFGSGTRLTVV.

To note about this clonotype: A much more abundant neighbour one base away suggests this may be a read error. This sequence joins TRBV20-1 and TRBJ2-7, with 12 bases matching TRBD1. V lost 4 bases to trimming and J lost 6 bases; unmatched junction nucleotides: 7. This CDR3 contains 14 residues. The germline gives CDR1 DFQATT, CDR2 SNEGSKA (reference sequence). The CDR3 region has the DNA TGCAGTGCTACCGTTGGGACAGGGGGCCCCGAGCAGTACTTC. Translated: CSATVGTGGPEQYF.

On this clonotype: This is likely a read error, given that the CDR3 carries no conserved phenylalanine or tryptophan at its end. The chain is built from TRBV7-9 and TRBJ1-5; D is perhaps TRBD1 (6 bases). The germline CDR1 and CDR2 sequences are SEHNR and FQNEAQ (reference sequence). The V end lost 10 bases, the J end lost 3 bases, and 13 bases lay between the germline ends. The CDR3 totals 13 residues. This CDR3 is CAIQRGANQPQHI. Here the CDR3 DNA reads TGTGCCATTCAAAGGGGGGCCAATCAGCCCCAGCATATT.

The gene calls are TRBV5-1 and TRBJ2-5; 9 bases align to TRBD2. With V trimmed by 4 bases and J by 3 bases, 7 bases remained unmatched. This CDR3 is built from 15 residues. The germline gives CDR1 SGHRS, CDR2 YFSETQ. CDR3 region: CASSPRASGEETQYF. For the CDR3, the DNA is TGCGCCAGCAGCCCGAGGGCTAGCGGGGAAGAGACCCAGTACTTC. Full variable domain (outside the CDR3, taken from reference TRBV5-1 and TRBJ2-5): KAGVTQTPRYLIKTRGQQVTLSCSPISGHRSVSWYQQTPGQGLQFLFEYFSETQRNKGNFPGRFSGRQFSNSRSEMNVSTLELGDSALYLCASSPRASGEETQYFGPGTRLLVL.

The chain links TRBV6-6 to TRBJ2-1; 10 bases line up with TRBD2. This CDR3 contains 15 residues. J gave up 6 bases and V 9 bases, and 11 bases lay outside the gene matches. Germline V gene data show CDR1 as MNHNY and CDR2 as SVGAGI (reference sequence). Written as DNA, the CDR3 is TGTGCCAGTTGCGAATTAGCGGGAGGTGTCAATGAGCAGTTCTTC. This codes for CASCELAGGVNEQFF.

Concerning this clonotype: The junction shows a germline mismatch at one end, possibly a read error. This rearrangement joins TRBV6-5 to TRBJ2-1; tentatively, D is TRBD1 (6 bases). Germline-derived CDR1 and CDR2 are MNHEY and SVGAGI. CDR3 length: 16 residues. The CDR3, as DNA: TGTGTCAGCAGTTACAGGGCACAAGCGGTATACAATGAGCAGTTCTTC. Translated, it gives CVSSYRAQAVYNEQFF.

This clonotype was seen repeatedly, ten times or more. The chain employs TRBV20-1 and TRBJ2-7; D uncertain. CDR1 DFQATT and CDR2 SNEGSKA come from the germline V gene (reference sequence). The CDR3 loop spans 13 amino acids. The ends were cut back, 3 bases at V and 3 bases at J, with 12 bases in the middle. The CDR3 DNA sequence: TGCAGTGCTAGCGCAGGCGTTTTCTACGAGCAGTACTTC. It specifies CSASAGVFYEQYF.

The V call is TRBV11-2, the J call TRBJ2-1, with 7 bases identical to TRBD2. The CDR3 has 15 amino acids. Germline-derived CDR1 and CDR2 are SGHAT and FQNNGV. Here the CDR3 DNA reads TGTATCAGCAGATCCGGAGGAGCTAGCGGCAACGAGCAGTTCTTC. Protein sequence: CISRSGGASGNEQFF. Drawing the rest from reference TRBV11-2 and TRBJ2-1, the complete variable domain is EAGVAQSPRYKIIEKRQSVAFWCNPISGHATLYWYQQILGQGPKLLIQFQNNGVVDDSQLPKDRFSAERLKGVDSTLKIQPAKLEDSAVYLCISRSGGASGNEQFFGPGTRLTVL.

CDR3 bases: TGTGCCAGCAGCCAAGATCCTAGAGGGAGTTACAATGAGCAGTTCTTC. Its protein product is CASSQDPRGSYNEQFF. V and J are TRBV4-2 and TRBJ2-1, with D perhaps matching TRBD2 (5 bases). In germline, CDR1 is LGHNA, CDR2 YNFKEQ. V was cut by 0 bases and J by 4 bases, with 13 bases left in between. The CDR3 is 16 amino acids.

A word on this clonotype: Mismatch with germline at one junction end may stem from a read error. The gene calls are TRBV12-3 or TRBV12-4 and TRBJ1-5; 10 nucleotides align to TRBD1. The CDR3 contains 17 residues. This CDR3 is CAISSDRGDGSNQPRHF. In nucleotides, the CDR3 is TGCGCCATCAGTTCGGACAGGGGGGATGGTAGCAATCAGCCCCGGCATTTT.

This clonotype is a singleton in its sample. Germline and junction disagree at one end, which may indicate a read error. The chain recombines TRBV9 with TRBJ2-3, with 8 bases identical to TRBD2. The CDR3 covers 14 residues. Germline values: CDR1 SGDLS, CDR2 YYNGEE. The CDR3 is CTSSKAGEGDTQYF. The CDR3 DNA follows: TGTACCAGCAGCAAAGCGGGAGAGGGAGATACGCAGTATTTT.